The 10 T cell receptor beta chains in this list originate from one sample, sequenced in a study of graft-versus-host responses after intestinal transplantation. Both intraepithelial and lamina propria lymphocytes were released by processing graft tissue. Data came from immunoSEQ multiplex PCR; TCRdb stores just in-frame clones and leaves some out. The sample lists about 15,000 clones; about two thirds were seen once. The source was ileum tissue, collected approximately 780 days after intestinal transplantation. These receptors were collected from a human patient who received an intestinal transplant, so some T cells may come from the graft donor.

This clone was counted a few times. The CDR3 sequence is CASSLVWGPTGELFF. The CDR3 coding sequence is TGTGCCAGCAGCTTAGTGTGGGGGCCCACCGGGGAGCTGTTTTTT. This sequence joins TRBV11-2 and TRBJ2-2; perhaps TRBD1 as D (6 bases). Trimming pared 1 base from V and 4 bases from J, leaving 10 bases between. Germline CDR1 SGHAT, CDR2 FQNNGV. CDR3 length: 15 residues.

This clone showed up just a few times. This chain's CDR3 is CASSEDSSGANVLTF. For the CDR3, the DNA is TGTGCCAGCAGTGAGGACAGCTCTGGGGCCAACGTCCTGACTTTC. V usage is TRBV6-4 and J usage is TRBJ2-6, with D possibly matching TRBD1 (6 bases). This CDR3 has 15 residues. CDR1 and CDR2 from the germline V gene are MRHNA and SNTAGT. V lost 3 bases and J lost 0, with 6 bases in between.

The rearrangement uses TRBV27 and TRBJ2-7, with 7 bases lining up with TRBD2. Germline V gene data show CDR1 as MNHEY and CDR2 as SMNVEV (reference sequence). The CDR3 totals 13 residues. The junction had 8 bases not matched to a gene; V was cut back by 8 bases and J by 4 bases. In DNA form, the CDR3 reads TGTGCCAGCGGGGAGGGCAGCGGATACGAGCAGTACTTC. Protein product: CASGEGSGYEQYF.

This CDR3 reads CASSLVEAGSRDTQYF. DNA for the CDR3: TGCGCCAGCAGCTTAGTTGAGGCAGGGTCGAGAGATACGCAGTATTTT. This chain connects TRBV5-1 to TRBJ2-3, with D perhaps matching TRBD1 (5 bases). This CDR3 is built from 16 residues. Per the germline V gene, CDR1 is SGHRS and CDR2 is YFSETQ. The V end lost 2 bases, the J end lost 5 bases, and 18 bases lay between the germline ends.

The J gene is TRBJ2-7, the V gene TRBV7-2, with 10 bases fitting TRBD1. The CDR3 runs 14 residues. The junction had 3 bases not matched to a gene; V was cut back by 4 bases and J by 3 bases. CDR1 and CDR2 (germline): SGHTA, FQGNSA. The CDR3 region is CASSWWTGGYEQYF. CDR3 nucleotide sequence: TGTGCCAGCAGCTGGTGGACAGGGGGCTACGAGCAGTACTTC.

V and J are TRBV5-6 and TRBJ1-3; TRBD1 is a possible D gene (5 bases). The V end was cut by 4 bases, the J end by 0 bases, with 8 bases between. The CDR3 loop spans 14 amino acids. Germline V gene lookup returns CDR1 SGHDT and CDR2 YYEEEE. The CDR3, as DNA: TGTGCCAGCAGCGGGGGACCCTCTGGAAACACCATATATTTT. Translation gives CASSGGPSGNTIYF.

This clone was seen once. The CDR3, as DNA: TGCGCCAGCAGCTTGTTTACAGGGAGTACAGATACGCAGTATTTT. This gives the protein CASSLFTGSTDTQYF. The chain carries TRBV5-1 and TRBJ2-3; a weak D match, TRBD1 (6 bases). Germline CDR1 is SGHRS and CDR2 is YFSETQ. Trimming took off 1 base at V and 3 bases at J, with 12 bases between the two ends. This CDR3 comprises 15 residues.

DNA of the CDR3: TGTGCCAGCAGTGGGGGACTCGCGAGGGAGCAGTTCTTC. This translates into CASSGGLAREQFF. The gene calls are TRBV6-1 and TRBJ2-1, with D perhaps matching TRBD2 (6 bases). Germline V gives CDR1 MNHNS, CDR2 SASEGT. Trimming pared 4 bases from V and 10 bases from J, leaving 14 bases between. The CDR3 sequence is 13 residues long.

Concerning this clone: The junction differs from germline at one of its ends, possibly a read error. CDR3 amino acids: CSVEGNTEAFF. The CDR3 bases are TGCAGCGTCGAAGGGAACACTGAAGCTTTCTTT. This chain connects TRBV29-1 to TRBJ1-1; D is ambiguous. This CDR3 has 11 amino acids. Germline assignment: CDR1 SQVTM and CDR2 ANQGSEA.

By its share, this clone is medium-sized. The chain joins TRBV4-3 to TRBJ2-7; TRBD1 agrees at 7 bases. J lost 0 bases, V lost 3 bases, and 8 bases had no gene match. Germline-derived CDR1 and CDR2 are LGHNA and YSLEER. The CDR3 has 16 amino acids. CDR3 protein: CASSQSRDSFSYEQYF. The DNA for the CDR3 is TGCGCCAGCAGCCAGAGCCGGGACAGCTTCTCCTACGAGCAGTACTTC.